One sample yielded the 2 T cell receptor beta chains listed below, sequenced in a study of technical replicates of blood from several donors. Using immunoSEQ multiplex PCR, the repertoire was profiled, and TCRdb retains in-frame clones only, with some absent. The sample yields tens of thousands of clones, around 94% seen once. The sequenced sample consisted of T cells isolated from PBMCs. The receptors stem from a human donor in good health.

This clone was recorded once. The chain couples TRBV12-5 to TRBJ1-2; perhaps TRBD1 as D (6 bases). The CDR3 totals 20 residues. With 0 bases removed from V and 3 bases from J, the gap between germline ends came to 26 bases. CDR1 and CDR2 from the germline V gene are LGHNT and FRNRAP. The CDR3 nucleotides are TGTGCTAGTGGTTTGGTACTCGTGGGGGCAGGGGTAGTCGGGGACTATGGCTACACCTTC. Protein product: CASGLVLVGAGVVGDYGYTF.

The genes are TRBV28 and TRBJ2-7; 8 nucleotides line up with TRBD1. The CDR3 contains 14 residues. V shed 10 bases and J 1 base; nucleotides not matched to a gene: 9. The V gene's germline CDR1 is MDHEN and CDR2 SYDVKM. Written as DNA, the CDR3 is TGTGCCACCGGAGACAGGGGACAATCCTACGAGCAGTACTTC. It codes for CATGDRGQSYEQYF.